What follows are 11 T cell receptor beta chains derived from one specimen sequenced in a study of PD-1 blockade in mismatch repair-deficient tumors. Generated by immunoSEQ multiplex PCR, the TCRdb table keeps only in-frame clones and is missing some. The data show approximately 25,000 clones, nearly 85% seen once. Here the sequenced sample was peripheral blood, taken 12 weeks after starting pembrolizumab. The source is an adult with mismatch repair-deficient cancer.

CDR3 bases: TGTGCCAGCAGCCAAGTCCTCTCTGGGGCCAACGTCCTGACTTTC. This codes for CASSQVLSGANVLTF. The chain uses TRBV4-2 and TRBJ2-6; D uncertain. V dropped 1 base and J dropped 0 bases, with 4 bases sitting between them. The germline V gene has CDR1 LGHNA and CDR2 YNFKEQ. The CDR3 totals 15 residues.

The V and J genes are TRBV19 and TRBJ2-7, with 15 bases identical to TRBD2. J gave up 2 bases and V 5 bases, and 7 bases lay outside the gene matches. The germline V gene encodes CDR1 LNHDA and CDR2 SQIVND (reference sequence). The CDR3 has 17 residues. The CDR3 coding sequence is TGTGCCAGTAGTCCTCGGACTAGCGGGAGGGAAACCTACGAGCAGTACTTC. This gives the protein CASSPRTSGRETYEQYF. Drawing the rest from reference TRBV19 and TRBJ2-7, the complete variable domain is DGGITQSPKYLFRKEGQNVTLSCEQNLNHDAMYWYRQDPGQGLRLIYYSQIVNDFQKGDIAEGYSVSREKKESFPLTVTSAQKNPTAFYLCASSPRTSGRETYEQYFGPGTRLTVT.

The chain links TRBV5-4 to TRBJ2-4; TRBD1 is a possible D gene (5 bases). This CDR3 has 14 residues. Deletions cut 2 bases from V and 2 bases from J, with 8 bases between. CDR1 and CDR2 (germline): SGHNT, YYREEE (reference sequence). Here the CDR3 reads CASSLGESKNIQYF. The CDR3 DNA reads TGTGCCAGCAGCTTAGGGGAATCCAAAAACATTCAGTACTTC. The full variable domain, completed using reference TRBV5-4 and TRBJ2-4, is ETGVTQSPTHLIKTRGQQVTLRCSSQSGHNTVSWYQQALGQGPQFIFQYYREEENGRGNFPPRFSGLQFPNYSSELNVNALELDDSALYLCASSLGESKNIQYFGAGTRLSVL.

V gene TRBV5-8 combines with J gene TRBJ2-5; D remains unclear. Germline-derived CDR1 and CDR2 are SGHTS and YDEGEE. Deletions cut 0 bases from V and 2 bases from J, with 11 bases between. There are 15 residues in the CDR3. The CDR3 bases are TGTGCCAGCAGCTTGGCTGGGCAGGCTCAAGAGACCCAGTACTTC. It is translated as CASSLAGQAQETQYF.

This chain joins TRBV28 and TRBJ2-1; no definite D call. Germline loops: CDR1 MDHEN, CDR2 SYDVKM. There are 12 residues in the CDR3. The ends were cut back, 2 bases at V and 8 bases at J, with 7 bases in the middle. For the CDR3, the DNA is TGTGCCAGCAGTTTAAAAAGGTATGAGCAGTTCTTC. Its translation: CASSLKRYEQFF.

This clone was detected once. The CDR3 sequence is CSVRSPVAGMRRLGLAFF. CDR3 sequence (DNA): TGCAGCGTTAGAAGTCCGGTGGCCGGGATGAGAAGGTTGGGTTTAGCTTTCTTT. This chain joins TRBV29-1 and TRBJ1-1; D gene unclear. The CDR3 extends over 18 amino acids. From germline, CDR1 is SQVTM and CDR2 ANQGSEA. V lost 5 bases and J 10 bases, leaving 35 bases between the germline ends.

The chain joins TRBV4-3 to TRBJ2-2, with D uncertain. Trimming removed 0 bases from V and 4 bases from J, with 6 bases in between. The CDR3 is 14 residues long. CDR1 LGHNA and CDR2 YSLEER come from the germline V gene. The CDR3 region is CASSQDFGTGELFF. In DNA form, the CDR3 reads TGCGCCAGCAGCCAAGATTTCGGCACCGGGGAGCTGTTTTTT.

The chain has TRBV11-2 and TRBJ2-1, with TRBD2 identical over 7 bases. V lost 5 bases, J lost 7 bases, and 11 bases stayed unmatched. CDR3 size: 15 residues. Germline values: CDR1 SGHAT, CDR2 FQNNGV. This CDR3 is CASSLGDYPVNEQFF. CDR3 in DNA: TGTGCCAGCAGCCTGGGGGACTACCCGGTTAATGAGCAGTTCTTC.

V is TRBV4-1 and J is TRBJ2-7, with TRBD2 matching 16 bases. This CDR3 spans 20 amino acids. Germline loops: CDR1 MGHRA, CDR2 YSYEKL. V trimming: 0 bases; J trimming: 3 bases; junction bases outside the gene matches: 11. The CDR3 sequence is CASSQDSPGLAGGPYYEQYF. CDR3 sequence (DNA): TGCGCCAGCAGCCAAGATTCGCCGGGACTAGCGGGAGGGCCCTACTACGAGCAGTACTTC.

The chain links TRBV7-2 to TRBJ2-5; the match to TRBD2 covers 9 bases. TRBJ2-7 matches the DNA end more closely, so the J call is doubtful. The CDR3 sequence is 17 residues long. From germline, CDR1 is SGHTA and CDR2 FQGNSA. In nucleotides, the CDR3 is TGTGCCAGCAGCCTTCGCGGGAGGGCCAAAAACTCCTACGAGCAGTACTTC. This encodes CASSLRGRAKNSYEQYF.

V usage is TRBV6-1 and J usage is TRBJ1-5, with D hard to call. The CDR3 has 15 residues. Germline V lookup: CDR1 MNHNS, CDR2 SASEGT. V lost 2 bases and J 0 bases, leaving 8 bases between the germline ends. Written as DNA, the CDR3 is TGTGCCAGCAGTGAAACAGTCCATAGCAATCAGCCCCAGCATTTT. Translated: CASSETVHSNQPQHF.